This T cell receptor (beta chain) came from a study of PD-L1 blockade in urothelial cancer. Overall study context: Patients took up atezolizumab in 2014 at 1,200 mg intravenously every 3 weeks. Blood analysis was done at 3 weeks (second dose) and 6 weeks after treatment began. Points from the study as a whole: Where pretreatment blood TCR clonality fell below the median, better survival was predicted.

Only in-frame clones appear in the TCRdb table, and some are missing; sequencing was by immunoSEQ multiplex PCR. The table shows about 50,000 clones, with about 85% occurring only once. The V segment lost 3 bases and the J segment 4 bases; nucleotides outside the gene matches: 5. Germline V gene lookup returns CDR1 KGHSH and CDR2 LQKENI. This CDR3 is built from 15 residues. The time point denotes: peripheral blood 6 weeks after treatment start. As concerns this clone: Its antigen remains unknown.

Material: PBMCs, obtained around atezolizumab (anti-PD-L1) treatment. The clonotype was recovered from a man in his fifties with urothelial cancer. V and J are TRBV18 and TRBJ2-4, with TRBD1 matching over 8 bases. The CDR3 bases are TGTGCCAGCTCACCTCCGGGACAGGAAAAAAACATTCAGTACTTC. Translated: CASSPPGQEKNIQYF.